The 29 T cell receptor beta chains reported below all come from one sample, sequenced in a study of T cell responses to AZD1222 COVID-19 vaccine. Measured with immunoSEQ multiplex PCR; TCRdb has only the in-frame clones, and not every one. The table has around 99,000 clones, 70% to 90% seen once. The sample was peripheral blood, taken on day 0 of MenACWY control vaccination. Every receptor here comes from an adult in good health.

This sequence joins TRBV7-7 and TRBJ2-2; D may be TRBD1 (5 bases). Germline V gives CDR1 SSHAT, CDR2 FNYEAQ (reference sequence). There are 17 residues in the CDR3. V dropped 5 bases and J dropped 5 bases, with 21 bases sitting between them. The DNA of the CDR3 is TGTGCCAGCAGCCCGAAAGGTACAGGAACGATTACCGGGGAGCTGTTTTTT. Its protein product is CASSPKGTGTITGELFF.

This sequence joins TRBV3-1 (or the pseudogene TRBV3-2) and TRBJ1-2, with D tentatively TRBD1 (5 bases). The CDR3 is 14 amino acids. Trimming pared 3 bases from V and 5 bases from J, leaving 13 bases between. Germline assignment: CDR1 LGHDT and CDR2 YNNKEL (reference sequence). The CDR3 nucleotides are TGTGCCAGCAGCCAGTTAAGGGGCGGATATGGCTACACCTTC. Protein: CASSQLRGGYGYTF.

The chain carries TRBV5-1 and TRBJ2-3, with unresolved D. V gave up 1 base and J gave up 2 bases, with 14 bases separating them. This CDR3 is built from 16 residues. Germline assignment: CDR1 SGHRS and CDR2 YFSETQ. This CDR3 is CASSLNQGGFTDTQYF. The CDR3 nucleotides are TGCGCCAGCAGCTTGAATCAAGGCGGATTCACAGATACGCAGTATTTT. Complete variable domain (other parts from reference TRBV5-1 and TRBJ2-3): KAGVTQTPRYLIKTRGQQVTLSCSPISGHRSVSWYQQTPGQGLQFLFEYFSETQRNKGNFPGRFSGRQFSNSRSEMNVSTLELGDSALYLCASSLNQGGFTDTQYFGPGTRLTVL.

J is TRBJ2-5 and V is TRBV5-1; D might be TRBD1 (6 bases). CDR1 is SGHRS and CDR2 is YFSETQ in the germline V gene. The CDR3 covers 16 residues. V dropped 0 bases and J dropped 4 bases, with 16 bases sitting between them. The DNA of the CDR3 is TGCGCCAGCAGCTTGGCCCCAACAGGGTTAGGAGAGACCCAGTACTTC. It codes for CASSLAPTGLGETQYF.

The CDR3 DNA reads as TGTGCCAGCAGCCAAGCACCGGGGCAGGGGGCGTACGAGCAGTACTTC. Protein product: CASSQAPGQGAYEQYF. V is TRBV3-1 (or the pseudogene TRBV3-2) and J is TRBJ2-7, with 8 nucleotides matching TRBD1. J gave up 4 bases and V 1 base, and 9 bases lay outside the gene matches. This CDR3 contains 16 residues. Looked up from germline, CDR1 is LGHDT and CDR2 is YNNKEL (reference sequence).

DNA of the CDR3: TGTGCCAGCGAAACCGGGGGTTGGAGAGACTATGGCTACACCTTC. This sequence encodes CASETGGWRDYGYTF. The rearrangement links TRBV28 to TRBJ1-2; D might be TRBD1 (5 bases). CDR3 length: 15 amino acids. The ends were cut back, 8 bases at V and 3 bases at J, with 19 bases in the middle. Germline V gives CDR1 MDHEN, CDR2 SYDVKM.

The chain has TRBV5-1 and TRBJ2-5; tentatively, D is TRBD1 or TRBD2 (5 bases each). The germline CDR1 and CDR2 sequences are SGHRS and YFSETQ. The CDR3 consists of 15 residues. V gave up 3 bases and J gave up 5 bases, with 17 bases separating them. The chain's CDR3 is CASSSTGTTKETQYF. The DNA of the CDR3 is TGCGCCAGCAGCTCAACCGGGACGACGAAGGAGACCCAGTACTTC.

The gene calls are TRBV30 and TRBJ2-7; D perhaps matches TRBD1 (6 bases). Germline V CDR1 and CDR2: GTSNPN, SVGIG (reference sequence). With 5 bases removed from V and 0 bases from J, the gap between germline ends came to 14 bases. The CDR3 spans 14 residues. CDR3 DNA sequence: TGTGCCTGGTCCGGGACACCCTTCTCCTACGAGCAGTACTTC. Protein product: CAWSGTPFSYEQYF.

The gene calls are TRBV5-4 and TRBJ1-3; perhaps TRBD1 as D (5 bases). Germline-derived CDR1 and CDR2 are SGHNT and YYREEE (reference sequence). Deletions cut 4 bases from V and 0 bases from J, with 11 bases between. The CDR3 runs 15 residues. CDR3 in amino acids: CASSDDSPSGNTIYF. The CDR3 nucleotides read TGTGCCAGCAGCGATGACAGTCCCTCTGGAAACACCATATATTTT.

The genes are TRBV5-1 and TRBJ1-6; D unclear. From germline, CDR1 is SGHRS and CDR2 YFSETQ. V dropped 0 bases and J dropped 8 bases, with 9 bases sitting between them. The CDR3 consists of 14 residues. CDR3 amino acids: CASSLDSFDSPLHF. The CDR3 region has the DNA TGCGCCAGCAGCTTGGACAGCTTTGATTCACCCCTCCACTTT.

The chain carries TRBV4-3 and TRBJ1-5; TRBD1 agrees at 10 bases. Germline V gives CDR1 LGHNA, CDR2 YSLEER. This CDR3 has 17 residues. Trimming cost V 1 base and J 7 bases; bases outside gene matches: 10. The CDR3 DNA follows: TGCGCCAGCAGCCAAGGTCTCCAGACAGGGGGCGAGCAGCCCCAGCATTTT. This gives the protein CASSQGLQTGGEQPQHF.

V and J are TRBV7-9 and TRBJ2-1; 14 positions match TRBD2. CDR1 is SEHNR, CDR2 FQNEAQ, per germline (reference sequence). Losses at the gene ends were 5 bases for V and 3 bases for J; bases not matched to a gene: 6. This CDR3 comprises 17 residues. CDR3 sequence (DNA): TGTGCCAGCAGCCCCGGACTAGCGGGAGGTCTCTACAATGAGCAGTTCTTC. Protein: CASSPGLAGGLYNEQFF.

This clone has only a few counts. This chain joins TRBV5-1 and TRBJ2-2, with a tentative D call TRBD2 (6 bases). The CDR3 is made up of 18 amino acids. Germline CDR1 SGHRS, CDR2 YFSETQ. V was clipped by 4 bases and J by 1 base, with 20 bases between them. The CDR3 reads CASSPLTPGTLNTGELFF. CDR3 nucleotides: TGCGCCAGCAGCCCGCTTACCCCCGGGACTCTGAACACCGGGGAGCTGTTTTTT. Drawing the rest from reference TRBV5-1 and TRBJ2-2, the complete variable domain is KAGVTQTPRYLIKTRGQQVTLSCSPISGHRSVSWYQQTPGQGLQFLFEYFSETQRNKGNFPGRFSGRQFSNSRSEMNVSTLELGDSALYLCASSPLTPGTLNTGELFFGEGSRLTVL.

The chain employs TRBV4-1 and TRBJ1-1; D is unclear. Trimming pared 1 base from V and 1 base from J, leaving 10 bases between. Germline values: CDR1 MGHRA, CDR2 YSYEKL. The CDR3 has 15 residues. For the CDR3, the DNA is TGCGCCAGCAGCCAAGTCCCCCCGGAGAACACTGAAGCTTTCTTT. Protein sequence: CASSQVPPENTEAFF.

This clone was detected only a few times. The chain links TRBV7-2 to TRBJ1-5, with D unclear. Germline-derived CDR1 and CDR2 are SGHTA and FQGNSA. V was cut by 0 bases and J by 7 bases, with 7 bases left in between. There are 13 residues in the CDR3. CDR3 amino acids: CASSLALSQPQHF. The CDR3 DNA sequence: TGTGCCAGCAGCTTAGCGCTATCCCAGCCCCAGCATTTT.

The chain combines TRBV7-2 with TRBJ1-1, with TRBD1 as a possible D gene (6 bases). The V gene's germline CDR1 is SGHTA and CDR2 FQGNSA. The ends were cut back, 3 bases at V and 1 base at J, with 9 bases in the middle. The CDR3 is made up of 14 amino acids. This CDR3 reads CASSLSGQNTEAFF. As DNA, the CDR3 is TGTGCCAGCAGCTTGTCGGGACAGAACACTGAAGCTTTCTTT.

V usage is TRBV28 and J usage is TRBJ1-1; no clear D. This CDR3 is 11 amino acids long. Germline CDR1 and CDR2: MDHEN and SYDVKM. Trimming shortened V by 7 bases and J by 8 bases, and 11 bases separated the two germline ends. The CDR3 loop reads CASTTLGEAFF. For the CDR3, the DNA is TGTGCCAGCACAACGCTGGGAGAAGCTTTCTTT.

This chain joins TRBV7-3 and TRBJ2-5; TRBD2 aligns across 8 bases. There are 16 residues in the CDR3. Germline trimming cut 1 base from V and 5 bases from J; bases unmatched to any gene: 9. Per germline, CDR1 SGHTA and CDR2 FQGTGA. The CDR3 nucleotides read TGTGCCAGCAGCTTAATCGGCCGGGAGGGCGGGGAGACCCAGTACTTC. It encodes CASSLIGREGGETQYF. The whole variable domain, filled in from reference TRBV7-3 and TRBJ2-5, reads GAGVSQTPSNKVTEKGKYVELRCDPISGHTALYWYRQSLGQGPEFLIYFQGTGAADDSGLPNDRFFAVRPEGSVSTLKIQRTERGDSAVYLCASSLIGREGGETQYFGPGTRLLVL.

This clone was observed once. CDR3 in DNA: TGTGCCAGCAGCGAGGACAGGGTCCCGGCTCAGCCCCAGCATTTT. This gives the protein CASSEDRVPAQPQHF. V is TRBV6-5 and J is TRBJ1-5; 8 bases agree with TRBD1. Germline CDR1 MNHEY, CDR2 SVGAGI. This CDR3 is 15 amino acids long. J lost 6 bases, V lost 6 bases, and 10 bases had no gene match.

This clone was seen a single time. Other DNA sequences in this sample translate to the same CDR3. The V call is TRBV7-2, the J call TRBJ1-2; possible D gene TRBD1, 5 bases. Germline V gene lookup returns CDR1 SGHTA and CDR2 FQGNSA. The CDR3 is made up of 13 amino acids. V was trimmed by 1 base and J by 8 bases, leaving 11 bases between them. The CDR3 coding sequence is TGTGCCAGCAGCTTAGAGGGACGACGGGGCTACACCTTC. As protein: CASSLEGRRGYTF.

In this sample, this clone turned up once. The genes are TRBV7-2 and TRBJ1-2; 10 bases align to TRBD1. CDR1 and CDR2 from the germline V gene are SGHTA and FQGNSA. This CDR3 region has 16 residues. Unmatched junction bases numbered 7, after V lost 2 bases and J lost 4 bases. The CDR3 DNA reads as TGTGCCAGCAGCTTATTAGGGGGACAGGGGCTCTATGGCTACACCTTC. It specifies CASSLLGGQGLYGYTF.

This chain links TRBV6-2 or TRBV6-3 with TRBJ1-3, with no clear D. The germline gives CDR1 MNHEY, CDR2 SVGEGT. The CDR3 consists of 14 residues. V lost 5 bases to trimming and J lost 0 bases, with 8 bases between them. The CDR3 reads CASSQQYSGNTIYF. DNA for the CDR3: TGTGCCAGCAGTCAACAGTACTCTGGAAACACCATATATTTT.

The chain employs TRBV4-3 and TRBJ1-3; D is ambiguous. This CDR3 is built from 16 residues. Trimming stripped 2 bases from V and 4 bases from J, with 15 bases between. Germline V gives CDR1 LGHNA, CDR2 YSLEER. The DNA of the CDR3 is TGCGCCAGCAGCCAAAAGACGGGAGCCCGCGGAAACACCATATATTTT. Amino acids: CASSQKTGARGNTIYF.

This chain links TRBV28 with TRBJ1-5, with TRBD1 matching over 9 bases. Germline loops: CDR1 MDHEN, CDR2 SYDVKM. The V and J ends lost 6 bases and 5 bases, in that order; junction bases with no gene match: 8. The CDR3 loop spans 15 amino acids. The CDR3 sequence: CASSSTGTGYQPQHF. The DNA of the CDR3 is TGTGCCAGCAGCAGTACCGGGACAGGGTATCAGCCCCAGCATTTT.

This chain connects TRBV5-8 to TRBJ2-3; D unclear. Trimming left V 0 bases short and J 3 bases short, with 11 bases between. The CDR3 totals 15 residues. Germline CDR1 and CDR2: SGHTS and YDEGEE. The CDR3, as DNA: TGTGCCAGCAGCTTGGGCCTAGTCAAAACAGATACGCAGTATTTT. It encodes CASSLGLVKTDTQYF.

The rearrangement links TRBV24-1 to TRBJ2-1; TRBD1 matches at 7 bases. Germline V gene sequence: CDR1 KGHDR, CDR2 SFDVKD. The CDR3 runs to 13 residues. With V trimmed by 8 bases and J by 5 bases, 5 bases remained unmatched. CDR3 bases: TGTGCCACCATGGAGACAGGGAACAATGAGCAGTTCTTC. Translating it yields CATMETGNNEQFF.

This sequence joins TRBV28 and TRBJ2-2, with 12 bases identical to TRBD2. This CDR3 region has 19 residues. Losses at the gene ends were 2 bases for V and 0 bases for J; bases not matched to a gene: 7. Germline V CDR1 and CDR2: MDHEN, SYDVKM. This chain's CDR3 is CASSLVPSGGASNTGELFF. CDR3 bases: TGTGCCAGCAGTTTAGTTCCTAGCGGGGGGGCATCGAACACCGGGGAGCTGTTTTTT. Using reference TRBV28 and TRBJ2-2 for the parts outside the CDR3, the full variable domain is DVKVTQSSRYLVKRTGEKVFLECVQDMDHENMFWYRQDPGLGLRLIYFSYDVKMKEKGDIPEGYSVSREKKERFSLILESASTNQTSMYLCASSLVPSGGASNTGELFFGEGSRLTVL.

The CDR3 DNA reads TGCGCCAGCAGCTCGGGACAGACCTCTGGAAACACCATATATTTT. The encoded protein is CASSSGQTSGNTIYF. The chain joins TRBV5-1 to TRBJ1-3; TRBD1 aligns across 7 bases. The CDR3 covers 15 residues. Germline loops: CDR1 SGHRS, CDR2 YFSETQ. V dropped 3 bases and J dropped 0; count of bases not matched to a gene: 3.

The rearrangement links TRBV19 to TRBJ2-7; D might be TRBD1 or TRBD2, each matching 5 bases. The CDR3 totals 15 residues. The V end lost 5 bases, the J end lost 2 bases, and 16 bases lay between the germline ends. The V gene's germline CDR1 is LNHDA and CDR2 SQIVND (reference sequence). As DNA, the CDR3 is TGTGCCAGTAGTCTCCCGGGACGGGGAACCTACGAGCAGTACTTC. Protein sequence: CASSLPGRGTYEQYF.